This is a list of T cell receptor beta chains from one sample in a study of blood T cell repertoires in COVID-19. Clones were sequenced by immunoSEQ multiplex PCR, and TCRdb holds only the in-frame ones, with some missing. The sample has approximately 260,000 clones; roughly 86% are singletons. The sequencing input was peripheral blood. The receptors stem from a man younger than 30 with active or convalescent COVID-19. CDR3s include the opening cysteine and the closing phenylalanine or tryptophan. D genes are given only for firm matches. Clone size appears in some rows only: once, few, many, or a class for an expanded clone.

TGTGCCAGCAGACGACGGACAGATCAATGGTACGAGCAGTACTTC	CASRRRTDQWYEQYF	NA	TRBV6-5	NA	TRBJ2-7
TGTGCCAGCAGTTTTGGGGGGTCCAATGGCTACACCTTC	CASSFGGSNGYTF	NA	TRBV27	NA	TRBJ1-2
TGTGCCAGCAACACAGGGGGCACCGGGGAGCTGTTTTTT	CASNTGGTGELFF	NA	TRBV6-5	TRBD1	TRBJ2-2
TGTGCCGCCTCCGGGACAGGGGTTTTAAGGCCCCAGCATTTT	CAASGTGVLRPQHF	NA	TRBV6-5	TRBD1	TRBJ1-5
TGCAGCGTGATAGGGGCTGATCACAACTATGGCTACACCTTC	CSVIGADHNYGYTF	few	TRBV29-1	NA	TRBJ1-2
TGTGCCAGTAGTCCGGCAGGGATTGAGACCCAGTACTTC	CASSPAGIETQYF	NA	TRBV19	NA	TRBJ2-5
TGTGCCAGCTCCCTTCGGACAGGGGAGGGCGAGCAGTACTTC	CASSLRTGEGEQYF	NA	TRBV18	TRBD1	TRBJ2-7
TGCGCCAGCAGCTTGTCTCGGACAGGGACTAACACTGAAGCTTTCTTT	CASSLSRTGTNTEAFF	NA	TRBV5-1	TRBD1	TRBJ1-1
TGTGCCAGCAGCGAGTTTGTGGGAGGATCTCGAGAGACCCAGTACTTC	CASSEFVGGSRETQYF	once	TRBV11-3	NA	TRBJ2-5
TGTGCCAGCTCACCACGGGCCTCCTACGAGCAGTACTTC	CASSPRASYEQYF	NA	TRBV18	NA	TRBJ2-7
TGTGCCACCAGTGGACTAGCGGTGGGAGATACGCAGTATTTT	CATSGLAVGDTQYF	NA	TRBV24-1	TRBD2	TRBJ2-3
TGTGCCAGCTGTCCTAGCGGGTACAATGAGCAGTTCTTC	CASCPSGYNEQFF	NA	TRBV6-6	TRBD2	TRBJ2-1
TGTGCCAGCAGCTTAGCATTGCAGGGTTACGAGCAGTACTTC	CASSLALQGYEQYF	NA	TRBV7-9	NA	TRBJ2-7
TGTGCCAGCAGTGAATTGGCGGGGGCCACAGATACGCAGTATTTT	CASSELAGATDTQYF	NA	TRBV6-1	NA	TRBJ2-3
TGTGCCAGCAGCTGGGAAGCGGGAGGGCCCTCGAAGACCCAGTACTTC	CASSWEAGGPSKTQYF	NA	TRBV5-4	TRBD2	TRBJ2-5
TGTGCCAGCAGTTACTCGAGGGGGTGGGAGACCCAGTACTTC	CASSYSRGWETQYF	NA	TRBV6-5	NA	TRBJ2-5
TGTGCCAGCAGCTTTTCTGAGGGCGAGCAGTACTTC	CASSFSEGEQYF	NA	TRBV5-4	NA	TRBJ2-7
TGTGCCAGCAGCCAAGGGGGAGGGGACGAGCAGTACTTC	CASSQGGGDEQYF	NA	TRBV5-4	NA	TRBJ2-7
TGTGCCAGCAGCCAAGTGGGGCTCCAGCGATCTGGAAACACCATATATTTT	CASSQVGLQRSGNTIYF	few	TRBV4-2	NA	TRBJ1-3
TGTGCCAGCAGCGTAGCCGGAGGTGGCAATGAGCAGTTCTTC	CASSVAGGGNEQFF	NA	TRBV9	NA	TRBJ2-1
TGTGCCACCAGTGATTTCCACGGGGGGAACACAGATACGCAGTATTTT	CATSDFHGGNTDTQYF	NA	TRBV24-1	TRBD2	TRBJ2-3
TGTGCCAGCAGTTTCGACAGCGTCGCAGCCTCTGGGGCCAACGTCCTGACTTTC	CASSFDSVAASGANVLTF	NA	TRBV27	NA	TRBJ2-6
TGTGCCAGCAGGCCAGAGTGGGCAAACGACTACACCTTC	CASRPEWANDYTF	once	TRBV3-1/TRBV3-2	NA	TRBJ1-2
TGTGCCAGCAGCCTGGACAGGTTAACAACCGGGTCCACCTTC	CASSLDRLTTGSTF	once	TRBV7-2	TRBD1	TRBJ1-2
TGTGCCAGTAGGTCAGGGGGTACGCAGTATTTT	CASRSGGTQYF	few	TRBV12-3/TRBV12-4	TRBD1	TRBJ2-3
TGTGCCAGCAGTACAGGTCCTCCCTACAATGAGCAGTTCTTC	CASSTGPPYNEQFF	NA	TRBV3-1/TRBV3-2	NA	TRBJ2-1
TGTGCCAGCAGTTTACCCCAGCGGGGGGCCTACAATGAGCAGTTCTTC	CASSLPQRGAYNEQFF	NA	TRBV28	TRBD2	TRBJ2-1
TGTGCCATCAGTGAGTCGGGATGGGACAGGGAACACTACGAGCAGTACTTC	CAISESGWDREHYEQYF	NA	TRBV10-3	TRBD1	TRBJ2-7
TGTGCCACCAGTCCGCGGGGGGGCGAGCAGTTCTTC	CATSPRGGEQFF	few	TRBV24-1	TRBD2	TRBJ2-1
TGTGCCATCAGTGGAAGGGACAGGGGCTATGGCTACACCTTC	CAISGRDRGYGYTF	NA	TRBV10-3	TRBD1	TRBJ1-2
TGCGCCAGCAGCTTGTCGAGTGGGCAGGGATTTCCCAATGAGCAGTTCTTC	CASSLSSGQGFPNEQFF	few	TRBV5-1	NA	TRBJ2-1
TGTGCCAGCAGCTTCAGGGGAACTAATGAAAAACTGTTTTTT	CASSFRGTNEKLFF	NA	TRBV7-2	NA	TRBJ1-4
TGCGCCAGCAGCTGGGGCGGGACAGAGAACACTGAAGCTTTCTTT	CASSWGGTENTEAFF	NA	TRBV5-1	TRBD1	TRBJ1-1
TGTGCCACCAGCGGCAGGGGTAAAGAGACCCAGTACTTC	CATSGRGKETQYF	NA	TRBV15	NA	TRBJ2-5
TGTGCCAGTGGTGGGGGGGCGGCCTACGAGCAGTACTTC	CASGGGAAYEQYF	NA	TRBV28	NA	TRBJ2-7
TGTGCCAGCACTACACACCAGGGGGCTTCCCAGCCCCAGCATTTT	CASTTHQGASQPQHF	NA	TRBV6-5	TRBD1	TRBJ1-5
TGCGCCAGCAGCTTATTTGGGGCGCTGGGCCCAGATACGCAGTATTTT	CASSLFGALGPDTQYF	NA	TRBV5-1	NA	TRBJ2-3
TGTGCCAGCAGTTTTAACAGGGAATACACCGGGGAGCTGTTTTTT	CASSFNREYTGELFF	NA	TRBV27	NA	TRBJ2-2
TGTGCCAGCTCACCAGGGCTCACCACCGGGGAGCTGTTTTTT	CASSPGLTTGELFF	NA	TRBV18	NA	TRBJ2-2
TGTGCCAGCAGGCGGGGGGCTTACCAGCCCCAGCATTTT	CASRRGAYQPQHF	NA	TRBV28	NA	TRBJ1-5
TGTGCCAGCAGCCCCCTCCGAAGCGGGGGGGCAACAGATACGCAGTATTTT	CASSPLRSGGATDTQYF	NA	TRBV3-1/TRBV3-2	TRBD2	TRBJ2-3
TGTGCCAGCAGCTTAACTAGCTCTTGGGAGCAGTACTTC	CASSLTSSWEQYF	NA	TRBV5-5	NA	TRBJ2-7
TGTGCCAGCAGCGGGCCGACAGGGGAAGCTTTCTTT	CASSGPTGEAFF	NA	TRBV5-6	TRBD1	TRBJ1-1
TGTGCCAGCAGCTGGACAGGGACAGGAAACACCATATATTTT	CASSWTGTGNTIYF	NA	TRBV5-6	TRBD1	TRBJ1-3
TGTGCCAGCAGTTACGGGACAGGGGGGGACACTGAAGCTTTCTTT	CASSYGTGGDTEAFF	NA	TRBV6-5	TRBD1	TRBJ1-1
TGTGCCAGCAGCGATACAGGGGGCGGGGAAGGCTACACCTTC	CASSDTGGGEGYTF	NA	TRBV5-4	TRBD1	TRBJ1-2
TGTGCCAGCAGCGCCCTGAGATTAAGTGGGGGGACAGATACGCAGTATTTT	CASSALRLSGGTDTQYF	NA	TRBV9	NA	TRBJ2-3
TGCGCCAGCAGCCAGCTGCCAGGGTTAAGCTCTGGAAACACCATATATTTT	CASSQLPGLSSGNTIYF	NA	TRBV5-1	NA	TRBJ1-3
TGTGCCAGCAGTAGGGCAGGGCGGAACACTGAAGCTTTCTTT	CASSRAGRNTEAFF	NA	TRBV28	NA	TRBJ1-1
TGCGCCAGCAGCTTGGCCCTCGGGGGGGCCAGGGAGACCCAGTACTTC	CASSLALGGARETQYF	NA	TRBV5-1	TRBD2	TRBJ2-5
TGTGCCAGCTCACCCTCCGAGGGACAGCCCTACGAGCAGTACTTC	CASSPSEGQPYEQYF	NA	TRBV18	TRBD1	TRBJ2-7
TGCAGCACCAGGGGGACTTCTGATGAGCAGTACTTC	CSTRGTSDEQYF	NA	TRBV29-1	NA	TRBJ2-7
TGTGCCAGCAGCTACCGGTCCGATCACACCGGGGAGCTGTTTTTT	CASSYRSDHTGELFF	once	TRBV7-2	NA	TRBJ2-2